This T cell receptor (beta chain) was identified during a study of T cells after yellow fever vaccination (dated by TCRdb to between 2017 and 2020). In terms of the full investigation: The SMART-Seq v4 Ultra Low Input RNA kit was used to prepare libraries from fractions with low cell numbers. Bulk TCR alpha and beta repertoires were sequenced longitudinally to track T-cell clones before and after primary and booster YFV17D yellow fever vaccination. Two healthy male donors made up the cohort, one aged 18 to 29 years and the other aged 30 to 40 years. Blood was collected at multiple timepoints before and after primary and secondary immunization, and bulk PBMC replicates and cell subsets were isolated. What the authors observed across the whole study: The study included only a couple of donors, which limits how far the findings can be generalized. After the booster, most clones that had expanded after primary vaccination were detected again (about 97% of CD4 and 70% to 90% of CD8), suggesting broad maintenance of memory. A small fraction of clonotypes showed up in both the CD4 and CD8 compartments, probably as a result of convergent recombination. The secondary T-cell response was weaker than the primary response but faster, peaking on day 5 instead of day 15. Computational filtering was needed because FACS-sorted repertoires could contain abundant contaminating clonotypes from the bulk population.

The run used an Illumina NovaSeq 6000. TCR cDNA was made using 5'RACE template switching, a step that added a universal primer site and unique molecular identifiers. cDNA synthesis was primed from both the TCR alpha and TCR beta constant segments. Library amplification used two PCR steps, and the second PCR step added sample barcodes and sequencing adapters. Sequencing of libraries was performed on Illumina HiSeq 2500 (2x100 bp) or NovaSeq (2x150 bp). Regarding the original processing steps: Demultiplexing of reads and collapsing into UMI consensus sequences were performed with MIGEC, and V(D)J alignment was carried out with MiXCR. Using edgeR on replicate PBMC samples, clonotypes were called vaccine-responding if FDR was below 0.01 and the log2 fold change was above 5 up to day 15. Each bulk clonotype was labeled CD4 or CD8 based on which sequenced repertoire, CD4 or CD8, contained the clonotype at higher abundance. Using fastp at Q25 and MiXCR, TCRdb reprocessed the public reads and kept productive beta chains. Identical CDR3 protein sequences are pooled into one entry, listed with their most common genes and DNA. For this entry, the V and J calls and clone size follow TCRdb and not the study's own pipeline. Here the sample has about 310,000 distinct CDR3 sequences; around 4% occur a single time. 23% of the sample is taken by the ten largest.

Between the V and J ends, shortened by 3 bases and 2 bases respectively, the junction contains 5 bases. CDR1 SGHTA and CDR2 FQGNSA were looked up in the germline V gene. From cysteine to phenylalanine, the CDR3 is 13 amino acids long. Only the CDR3 DNA is retained, 39 bases long and in frame from the first base. Sample treatment or condition, as interpreted from the label and publication: live attenuated yellow fever vaccine strain. At every blood-draw timepoint, two biological replicates of bulk PBMCs were collected. PBMCs were isolated from peripheral blood using a standard Ficoll-Paque protocol. TriZol was used to extract RNA from bulk PBMCs, from CD4 and CD8 fractions, and from dextramer-positive and dextramer-negative fractions. This clonotype was counted at least ten times. Its antigen is currently not known. One base away there is no much larger clone; base qualities are not given.

The material sequenced was PBMCs, taken on the day of the yellow fever booster vaccination. The receptor chain draws on TRBV7-2 and TRBJ2-1, with the D gene not confidently named. The clonotype comes from a man aged 18 to 30 who received the YFV17D yellow fever vaccine. CDR3 sequence: CASSFGTYNEQFF. The DNA is TGTGCCAGCAGCTTTGGGACCTACAATGAGCAGTTCTTC.